This is a list of T cell receptor beta chains from one sample in a study of control samples from healthy donors and cancer patients. Clones were read by immunoSEQ multiplex PCR, and TCRdb kept only the in-frame ones, dropping some. This table has 100,000 to 150,000 clones, around 94% appearing once. Material: PBMCs. These receptors were collected from an elderly man with head and neck cancer. The CDR3 runs from the conserved cysteine through the conserved F or W. A D gene is named only where the DNA matches it firmly. The size of a clone is reported for some rows only, either as once, few or many, or as a class for expanded clones.

size,J,D,V,DNA,CDR3
-,TRBJ1-2,TRBD1,TRBV18,TGTGCCAGCTCACGGACAGGGAAGGAGGCTGGCTACACCTTC,CASSRTGKEAGYTF
-,TRBJ2-1,TRBD1,TRBV5-1,TGCGCCAGCAGCTTTCTCCAGGGGGCTGAGCAGTTCTTC,CASSFLQGAEQFF
-,TRBJ1-6,TRBD1,TRBV4-2,TGTGCCAGCAGCCAAGAAGGGACAGCCTCGAATTCACCCCTCCACTTT,CASSQEGTASNSPLHF
-,TRBJ1-3,-,TRBV18,TGTGCCAGCTCACCACCACTCTCTGGAAACACCATATATTTT,CASSPPLSGNTIYF
-,TRBJ1-2,TRBD1,TRBV19,TGTGCCAGTAGTTTCGGAACAGGGGGCTGGGACTATGGCTACACCTTC,CASSFGTGGWDYGYTF
-,TRBJ2-5,TRBD2,TRBV4-1,TGCGCCAGCAGCCAAGATCTGGGCGCGGGAGGAGAGACCCAGTACTTC,CASSQDLGAGGETQYF
once,TRBJ2-1,TRBD2,TRBV4-1,TGCGCCAGCAGCCAAGCCCTTGGGACTAGCGGGGCTGGTGAGCAGTTCTTC,CASSQALGTSGAGEQFF
-,TRBJ2-7,TRBD2,TRBV18,TGTGCCAGCTCACCTAGCGGGGGGGCTCTCTACGAGCAGTACTTC,CASSPSGGALYEQYF
-,TRBJ1-2,-,TRBV5-4,TGTGCCAGCAGCCGGGAAACTCGAGGCTACACCTTC,CASSRETRGYTF
-,TRBJ2-7,-,TRBV7-8,TGTGCCAGCAGTCGCCGGGACCAGAAGGCCTACGAGCAGTACTTC,CASSRRDQKAYEQYF
-,TRBJ2-5,-,TRBV11-1,TGTGCCAGCAGCTTTGGGGGAGACGCAGAGACCCAGTACTTC,CASSFGGDAETQYF
once,TRBJ1-5,-,TRBV24-1,TGTGCCACCAGTGATTCCACAGGAGATCAGCCCCAGCATTTT,CATSDSTGDQPQHF
-,TRBJ2-1,TRBD2,TRBV19,TGTGCCAGTAGGGTACGCCTAGCGGGAGTCAATGAGCAGTTCTTC,CASRVRLAGVNEQFF
-,TRBJ1-2,TRBD1,TRBV5-6,TGTGCCAGCAGCTTTCGGACAGGGGACTATGGCTACACCTTC,CASSFRTGDYGYTF
-,TRBJ2-3,TRBD2,TRBV19,TGTGCCAGTAGCCCCCGGGCGGGGGGCACAGATACGCAGTATTTT,CASSPRAGGTDTQYF
-,TRBJ1-4,TRBD1,TRBV5-6,TGTGCCAGCAGCGGCCGGGACAGGGGGGAAAATGAAAAACTGTTTTTT,CASSGRDRGENEKLFF
-,TRBJ1-5,-,TRBV19,TGTGCCAGTAGTATAAAGGGACACCTGAATCAGCCCCAGCATTTT,CASSIKGHLNQPQHF
-,TRBJ2-7,TRBD1,TRBV4-1,TGCGCCAGCAGCCAGGCCGGACAGGGGCTATCCTACGAGCAGTACTTC,CASSQAGQGLSYEQYF
-,TRBJ1-1,TRBD1,TRBV5-1,TGCGCCAGCAGCCACGGACAGGGGAACACTGAAGCTTTCTTT,CASSHGQGNTEAFF
once,TRBJ2-1,TRBD2,TRBV7-6,TGTGCCAGCAGCTTTCTAGCGGGGGGGTCCAGCTCCTACAATGAGCAGTTCTTC,CASSFLAGGSSSYNEQFF
-,TRBJ2-7,-,TRBV6-5,TGTGCCAGCAGTTACTCGAGGGGAACGGGGGAGCAGTACTTC,CASSYSRGTGEQYF
-,TRBJ2-2,-,TRBV7-8,TGTGCCAGCAGCTTAGGCCACAGAGGCGACACCGGGGAGCTGTTTTTT,CASSLGHRGDTGELFF
-,TRBJ2-7,-,TRBV5-6,TGTGCCAGCAGCTTGGGCCTCCGGGAGGAGCAGTACTTC,CASSLGLREEQYF
once,TRBJ2-3,TRBD2,TRBV29-1,TGCAGCGTTGAGAGCGGGGGCACAGATACGCAGTATTTT,CSVESGGTDTQYF
-,TRBJ2-7,-,TRBV12-5,TGTGCTAGTGGTTTCCCCAGAGGCCTGAGCTCCTACGAGCAGTACTTC,CASGFPRGLSSYEQYF
-,TRBJ2-2,TRBD1,TRBV19,TGTGCCAGTAGTATCGGGACAGGGGGCTTCACCGGGGAGCTGTTTTTT,CASSIGTGGFTGELFF
-,TRBJ2-6,TRBD2,TRBV3-1/TRBV3-2,TGTGCCAGCAGCCTAGGGGAGGGCCGCTCTGGGGCCAACGTCCTGACTTTC,CASSLGEGRSGANVLTF
-,TRBJ1-1,-,TRBV9,TGTGCCAGCAGCTTCCTCCCCGGACGTATGAACACTGAAGCTTTCTTT,CASSFLPGRMNTEAFF
-,TRBJ1-2,-,TRBV23-1,TGCGCCAGCAGTCGGTGCCAGGGACGGGGGCTTCGGGATGGCTACACCTTC,CASSRCQGRGLRDGYTF
-,TRBJ2-7,-,TRBV2,TGTGCCAGCAGCCTACTAGGCGAGCAGTACTTC,CASSLLGEQYF
-,TRBJ1-1,-,TRBV29-1,TGCAGCGTTGATGGGGGGGGCGGACAGAACTTTCAGGGCACTGAAGCTTTCTTT,CSVDGGGGQNFQGTEAFF
-,TRBJ2-7,-,TRBV3-1/TRBV3-2,TGTGCCAGCAGCCTCAGCGGACAGTACGAGCAGTACTTC,CASSLSGQYEQYF
-,TRBJ1-3,-,TRBV7-2,TGTGCCAGCAGCTCCTCCTGGGGCTTTGGAAACACCATATATTTT,CASSSSWGFGNTIYF
-,TRBJ1-2,-,TRBV7-9,TGTGCCAGCAGCTCCCTCGCAGGGGCGGTTGGTGGCTACACCTTC,CASSSLAGAVGGYTF
-,TRBJ1-1,-,TRBV10-1,TGCGCCAGCAGCACATCTACTCGGGGGCTCGATACTGAAGCTTTCTTT,CASSTSTRGLDTEAFF
-,TRBJ1-2,TRBD1,TRBV9,TGTGCCAGCAGGCCATCGGGACAGGGGGGGGATGGCTACACCTTC,CASRPSGQGGDGYTF
-,TRBJ2-5,-,TRBV3-1/TRBV3-2,TGTGCCAGCAGCCCAGGGCGGGAGACCCAGTACTTC,CASSPGRETQYF
-,TRBJ1-6,-,TRBV18,TGTGCCAGCTCACCCTCGGCTCAGGGGAATTCACCCCTCCACTTT,CASSPSAQGNSPLHF
-,TRBJ2-7,TRBD1,TRBV5-1,TGCGCCAGCAGCTTGGCCCGGACAGGGGGCTACGAGCAGTACTTC,CASSLARTGGYEQYF
-,TRBJ2-3,-,TRBV7-2,TGTGCCAGCAGCTCGTTCGGGGCTATCCCCACAGATACGCAGTATTTT,CASSSFGAIPTDTQYF
once,TRBJ2-7,TRBD1,TRBV6-5,TGTGCCAGCAGTAGCAGACAGGGCTCCTACGAGCAGTACTTC,CASSSRQGSYEQYF
once,TRBJ1-4,-,TRBV19,TGTGCCAGTAGTCTTAGACAGCATAATGAAAAACTGTTTTTT,CASSLRQHNEKLFF
-,TRBJ1-2,-,TRBV5-1,TGCGCCAGCAGCTTGGAAGGGCTTAGCTATGGCTACACCTTC,CASSLEGLSYGYTF
-,TRBJ2-5,-,TRBV5-4,TGTGCCAGCAGCCCCTACCCACGGCAGGGGCAAGAGACCCAGTACTTC,CASSPYPRQGQETQYF
few,TRBJ2-7,TRBD2,TRBV7-2,TGTGCCAGCAGCCGGGACTACAACTACGAGCAGTACTTC,CASSRDYNYEQYF
-,TRBJ1-2,-,TRBV5-5,TGTGCCAGCAGCTTTGGAGGGGACGGCTACACCTTC,CASSFGGDGYTF
once,TRBJ2-5,-,TRBV21-1,TGTGCCAGCAGCAATATTACAGGGAAAGAGACCCAGTACTTC,CASSNITGKETQYF
-,TRBJ2-7,TRBD2,TRBV5-4,TGTGCCAGCAGCTTGGGTAGCGGGAGATACGAGCAGTACTTC,CASSLGSGRYEQYF
-,TRBJ2-5,-,TRBV21-1,TGTGCCAGCAGCAAATCAGAGGAGACCCAGTACTTC,CASSKSEETQYF